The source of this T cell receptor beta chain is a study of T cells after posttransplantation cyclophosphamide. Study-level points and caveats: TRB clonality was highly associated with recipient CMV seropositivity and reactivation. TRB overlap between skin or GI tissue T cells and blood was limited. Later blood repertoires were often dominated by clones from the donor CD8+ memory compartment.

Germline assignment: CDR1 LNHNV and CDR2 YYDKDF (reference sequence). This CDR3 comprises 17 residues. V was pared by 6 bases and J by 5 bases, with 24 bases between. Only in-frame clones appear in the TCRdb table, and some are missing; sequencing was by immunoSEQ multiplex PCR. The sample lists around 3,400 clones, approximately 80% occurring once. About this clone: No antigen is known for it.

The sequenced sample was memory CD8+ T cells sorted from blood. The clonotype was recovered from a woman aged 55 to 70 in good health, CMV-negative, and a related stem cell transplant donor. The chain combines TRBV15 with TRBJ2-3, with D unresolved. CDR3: CATSPPDHAVLRDTQYF. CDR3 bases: TGTGCCACCAGTCCCCCCGACCACGCGGTGCTCAGAGATACGCAGTATTTT.